The 29 T cell receptor beta chains listed next were all sequenced from one sample in a study of cytomegalovirus exposure and HLA in healthy donors. Vbeta (60) and Jbeta (13) primers were used in the PCR. This table comes from immunoSEQ multiplex PCR, and its TCRdb copy is limited to in-frame clones, with some not included. The table includes under 200,000 clones, 80% detected once. Sequencing was done on a sample of PBMCs. The receptors were sampled from a male donor in good health and CMV-seropositive.

This clone was detected a few times. This sequence joins TRBV10-3 and TRBJ2-1; D possibly corresponds to TRBD2 (6 bases). From germline, CDR1 is ENHRY and CDR2 SYGVKD. V lost 6 bases to trimming and J lost 7 bases, with 16 bases between them. The CDR3 spans 14 residues. CDR3 in DNA: TGTGCCATCAGCCAAGCGGGCTCCTGGAATGAGCAGTTCTTC. It translates to CAISQAGSWNEQFF.

CDR3 nucleotide sequence: TGTGCCAGCAGCGTTACCGGACAGACCGAAGCTTTCTTT. This sequence encodes CASSVTGQTEAFF. This chain joins TRBV9 and TRBJ1-1, with D perhaps matching TRBD1 (6 bases). This CDR3 contains 13 residues. The germline V gene has CDR1 SGDLS and CDR2 YYNGEE. The ends were cut back, 2 bases at V and 8 bases at J, with 13 bases in the middle. The full variable domain, in which reference TRBV9 and TRBJ1-1 provide the parts outside the CDR3, is DSGVTQTPKHLITATGQRVTLRCSPRSGDLSVYWYQQSLDQGLQFLIQYYNGEERAKGNILERFSAQQFPDLHSELNLSSLELGDSALYFCASSVTGQTEAFFGQGTRLTVV.

The CDR3 DNA follows: TGTGCCAGCAGTCTGGGACTAGCGGAGACCCAGTACTTC. Translated, it gives CASSLGLAETQYF. This chain uses TRBV2 with TRBJ2-5; 10 bases line up with TRBD2. Germline V gene sequence: CDR1 SNHLY, CDR2 FYNNEI. V gave up 5 bases and J gave up 5 bases; unmatched junction bases: 2. This CDR3 spans 13 amino acids.

V and J are TRBV5-6 and TRBJ2-3; no clear D. Trimming shortened V by 2 bases and J by 0 bases, and 7 bases separated the two germline ends. There are 14 residues in the CDR3. CDR1 and CDR2 (germline): SGHDT, YYEEEE. The CDR3 coding sequence is TGTGCCAGCAGCTTCCCGAGTAGCACAGATACGCAGTATTTT. It encodes CASSFPSSTDTQYF.

The chain links TRBV7-3 to TRBJ2-5; D might be TRBD1 (6 bases). CDR3 length: 15 amino acids. Germline V gives CDR1 SGHTA, CDR2 FQGTGA. The V and J ends lost 3 bases and 5 bases respectively, with 16 bases between them. CDR3 coding DNA: TGTGCCAGCAGCTTGAACTCAGGGGCAGGGGAGACCCAGTACTTC. Protein: CASSLNSGAGETQYF.

This clone was detected a few times. The rearrangement links TRBV18 to TRBJ2-1; 10 bases map to TRBD2. Germline V CDR1 and CDR2: KGHSH, LQKENI. The CDR3 is 15 amino acids. After removal of 3 bases from V and 8 bases from J, the junction contained 7 bases not matched to a gene. The CDR3 protein is CASSPSSGGGDEQFF. As DNA, the CDR3 is TGTGCCAGCTCACCCTCTAGCGGGGGTGGGGATGAGCAGTTCTTC.

V gene TRBV5-4 combines with J gene TRBJ1-1; no firm D call. Germline values: CDR1 SGHNT, CDR2 YYREEE (reference sequence). The germline V and J ends were trimmed by 3 bases and 0 bases, with 9 bases remaining between them. This CDR3 is built from 14 residues. The CDR3 sequence is CASSWASVNTEAFF. The DNA for the CDR3 is TGTGCCAGCAGCTGGGCGTCGGTGAACACTGAAGCTTTCTTT.

This clone was picked up one time. This chain connects TRBV19 to TRBJ2-1, with D perhaps TRBD1 (6 bases). Germline V gene sequence: CDR1 LNHDA, CDR2 SQIVND (reference sequence). Trimming cost V 10 bases and J 0 bases, with 16 bases left between them. This CDR3 is 15 amino acids long. The CDR3 DNA sequence: TGTGCCACCGGCAGGGGCCCCAGCTCCTACAATGAGCAGTTCTTC. Its translation: CATGRGPSSYNEQFF.

The chain combines TRBV7-2 with TRBJ1-2; the D gene is possibly TRBD1 (5 bases). The CDR3 sequence is 11 residues long. The V end lost 6 bases, the J end lost 7 bases, and 9 bases lay between the germline ends. Germline V lookup: CDR1 SGHTA, CDR2 FQGNSA. The CDR3 reads CASRGVFGYTF. The CDR3 nucleotides are TGTGCCAGCAGAGGGGTGTTTGGCTACACCTTC. The entire variable domain, with the rest obtained from reference TRBV7-2 and TRBJ1-2, is as follows: GAGVSQSPSNKVTEKGKDVELRCDPISGHTALYWYRQSLGQGLEFLIYFQGNSAPDKSGLPSDRFSAERTGGSVSTLTIQRTQQEDSAVYLCASRGVFGYTFGSGTRLTVV.

The chain employs TRBV4-1 and TRBJ2-1, with a weak D call TRBD2 (6 bases). In germline, CDR1 is MGHRA, CDR2 YSYEKL. The germline V and J ends were trimmed by 1 base and 2 bases, with 12 bases remaining between them. The CDR3 length is 16 residues. CDR3 nucleotide sequence: TGCGCCAGCAGCCAAGGTAGCGGTAGAACCTACAATGAGCAGTTCTTC. Its translation: CASSQGSGRTYNEQFF.

This chain links TRBV19 with TRBJ1-1, with D uncertain. CDR3 size: 13 residues. Germline-derived CDR1 and CDR2 are LNHDA and SQIVND (reference sequence). With 3 bases removed from V and 3 bases from J, the gap between germline ends came to 8 bases. CDR3 in amino acids: CASSMKDYTEAFF. The DNA of the CDR3 is TGTGCCAGTAGTATGAAGGACTACACTGAAGCTTTCTTT.

This chain uses TRBV19 with TRBJ2-1; 10 bases are shared with TRBD2. CDR1 is LNHDA, CDR2 SQIVND, per germline (reference sequence). V gave up 3 bases and J gave up 9 bases; unmatched junction bases: 5. This CDR3 spans 14 amino acids. CDR3 residues: CASSILAGVGEQFF. Written as DNA, the CDR3 is TGTGCCAGTAGTATCCTAGCGGGAGTAGGTGAGCAGTTCTTC. Combining the CDR3 with reference TRBV19 and TRBJ2-1 gives the whole variable domain DGGITQSPKYLFRKEGQNVTLSCEQNLNHDAMYWYRQDPGQGLRLIYYSQIVNDFQKGDIAEGYSVSREKKESFPLTVTSAQKNPTAFYLCASSILAGVGEQFFGPGTRLTVL.

Here the CDR3 DNA reads TGTGCCTGGAGTCCGGTCGACTCGCGGGGCTACAATGAGCAGTTCTTC. Its protein product is CAWSPVDSRGYNEQFF. The J gene is TRBJ2-1, the V gene TRBV30; possibly TRBD2 for D (6 bases). Germline-derived CDR1 and CDR2 are GTSNPN and SVGIG (reference sequence). This CDR3 has 16 residues. The V and J ends lost 2 bases and 3 bases respectively, with 17 bases between them. Drawing the rest from reference TRBV30 and TRBJ2-1, the complete variable domain is SQTIHQWPATLVQPVGSPLSLECTVEGTSNPNLYWYRQAAGRGLQLLFYSVGIGQISSEVPQNLSASRPQDRQFILSSKKLLLSDSGFYLCAWSPVDSRGYNEQFFGPGTRLTVL.

The chain recombines TRBV5-5 with TRBJ1-5; D is undetermined. Germline V gives CDR1 SGHKS, CDR2 YYEKEE (reference sequence). V lost 0 bases and J 5 bases, leaving 9 bases between the germline ends. The CDR3 has 14 residues. The CDR3 bases are TGTGCCAGCAGCTTGGCCCTAGCTTATCAGCCCCAGCATTTT. Protein product: CASSLALAYQPQHF.

The rearrangement uses TRBV5-1 and TRBJ2-5, with D tentatively TRBD2 (6 bases). The CDR3 loop spans 14 amino acids. V lost 4 bases and J 3 bases, leaving 13 bases between the germline ends. The germline V gene has CDR1 SGHRS and CDR2 YFSETQ. This CDR3 reads CASSPGTAEETQYF. The CDR3 region has the DNA TGCGCCAGCAGCCCGGGGACTGCCGAAGAGACCCAGTACTTC.

This clone has just one count. DNA for the CDR3: TGTGCCAGCAATACGGGAGAGACCCAGTACTTC. Its translation is CASNTGETQYF. V is TRBV27 and J is TRBJ2-5; D gene ambiguous. The CDR3 is 11 residues long. Deletions cut 7 bases from V and 4 bases from J, with 7 bases between. Per the germline V gene, CDR1 is MNHEY and CDR2 is SMNVEV (reference sequence).

This chain links TRBV25-1 with TRBJ1-4, with TRBD1 identical over 10 bases. The CDR3 has 15 residues. With 5 bases clipped from V and 6 bases from J, the junction kept 6 bases outside the gene matches. CDR1 and CDR2 (germline): MGHDK, SYGVNS. The CDR3 loop reads CASSNPTGGYEKLFF. CDR3 in DNA: TGTGCCAGCAGTAACCCGACAGGGGGCTATGAAAAACTGTTTTTT.

This chain connects TRBV7-2 to TRBJ1-1; no clear D. The V gene lost 0 bases and the J gene lost 3 bases, with 11 bases spanning the gap. Germline V gene sequence: CDR1 SGHTA, CDR2 FQGNSA. This CDR3 has 15 residues. CDR3 coding DNA: TGTGCCAGCAGCTTAGCAGCTAGATCGGACACTGAAGCTTTCTTT. It codes for CASSLAARSDTEAFF.

This chain joins TRBV11-3 and TRBJ1-2; 7 positions match TRBD1. The germline V gene has CDR1 SGHNT and CDR2 YENEEA. This CDR3 comprises 15 residues. The V segment lost 5 bases and the J segment 6 bases; nucleotides outside the gene matches: 12. The CDR3 DNA follows: TGTGCCAGCAGCCTTAGCGACAGGGAAGGACATGGCTACACCTTC. Protein product: CASSLSDREGHGYTF.

The CDR3 here is CASSKARGTGELFF. CDR3 nucleotide sequence: TGTGCCAGCAGCAAAGCCAGGGGGACCGGGGAGCTGTTTTTT. The J gene is TRBJ2-2, the V gene TRBV21-1; no DNA check was done on the table's D call, TRBD1. TRBV21-1 is listed as a pseudogene. There are 14 residues in the CDR3.

This chain uses TRBV9 with TRBJ2-2; D perhaps matches TRBD1 (6 bases). CDR3 length: 18 amino acids. V dropped 2 bases and J dropped 5 bases, with 22 bases sitting between them. The germline gives CDR1 SGDLS, CDR2 YYNGEE. CDR3 loop: CASSVKPPGQTQTGELFF. The CDR3 region has the DNA TGTGCCAGCAGCGTGAAGCCGCCTGGACAGACACAGACCGGGGAGCTGTTTTTT. Full variable domain (outside the CDR3, taken from reference TRBV9 and TRBJ2-2): DSGVTQTPKHLITATGQRVTLRCSPRSGDLSVYWYQQSLDQGLQFLIQYYNGEERAKGNILERFSAQQFPDLHSELNLSSLELGDSALYFCASSVKPPGQTQTGELFFGEGSRLTVL.

This clone came up once. The junction differs from germline at one of its ends, possibly a read error. The chain employs TRBV14 and TRBJ2-2, with D maybe TRBD2 (6 bases). This CDR3 has 16 amino acids. Germline assignment: CDR1 SGHDN and CDR2 FVKESK. The CDR3 region is CASSAPAGSETGKLFF. The CDR3 coding sequence is TGTGCCAGCAGCGCGCCAGCGGGCTCGGAGACCGGGAAGCTGTTTTTT. The whole variable domain, remainder taken from reference TRBV14 and TRBJ2-2, is EAGVTQFPSHSVIEKGQTVTLRCDPISGHDNLYWYRRVMGKEIKFLLHFVKESKQDESGMPNNRFLAERTGGTYSTLKVQPAELEDSGVYFCASSAPAGSETGKLFFGEGSRLTVL.

The chain's CDR3 is CAWVTSGSYEQYF. The CDR3 coding sequence is TGTGCCTGGGTGACTAGCGGGAGTTACGAGCAGTACTTC. This chain links TRBV30 with TRBJ2-5; 12 bases line up with TRBD2. The DNA end is more similar to TRBJ2-7, so the J call may be wrong. The CDR3 has 13 amino acids. Germline V lookup: CDR1 GTSNPN, CDR2 SVGIG (reference sequence).

The CDR3 region has the DNA TGCGCCAGCAGCCCGCTCGGAGCGGGATCAAGCACAGATACGCAGTATTTT. Translation: CASSPLGAGSSTDTQYF. The J gene is TRBJ2-3, the V gene TRBV4-1, with TRBD2 matching over 7 bases. CDR3 length: 17 amino acids. Germline CDR1 MGHRA, CDR2 YSYEKL. V lost 4 bases to trimming and J lost 0 bases; unmatched junction nucleotides: 10.

The chain links TRBV5-4 to TRBJ1-1, with D possibly TRBD1 on 6 matching bases. Germline V gene data show CDR1 as SGHNT and CDR2 as YYREEE (reference sequence). V was clipped by 0 bases and J by 6 bases, with 15 bases between them. CDR3 length equals 15 residues. The CDR3 DNA is TGTGCCAGCAGCTTGGTAAACAGGGCAGACGCTGAAGCTTTCTTT. This encodes CASSLVNRADAEAFF.

The chain uses TRBV25-1 and TRBJ2-1, with TRBD2 as a possible D gene (6 bases). V was clipped by 2 bases and J by 0 bases, with 8 bases between them. The CDR3 totals 15 residues. The germline V gene has CDR1 MGHDK and CDR2 SYGVNS. The CDR3 nucleotides are TGTGCCAGCAGTGAAACCGGGAGCTCCTACAATGAGCAGTTCTTC. Translating it yields CASSETGSSYNEQFF.

This chain joins TRBV5-6 and TRBJ1-2; D perhaps matches TRBD1 (6 bases). With 2 bases removed from V and 7 bases from J, the gap between germline ends came to 18 bases. The germline CDR1 and CDR2 sequences are SGHDT and YYEEEE. CDR3 length equals 15 residues. CDR3 coding DNA: TGTGCCAGCAGCTTTAGGACAGTATGGCGAGGTGGCTACACCTTC. Encoded protein: CASSFRTVWRGGYTF.

This sequence joins TRBV4-1 and TRBJ2-1, with unresolved D. V shed 0 bases and J shed 10 bases, with 4 bases lying between them. Per germline, CDR1 MGHRA and CDR2 YSYEKL. This CDR3 is 11 amino acids long. CDR3 nucleotide sequence: TGCGCCAGCAGCCAAGACGTCGAGCAGTTCTTC. Encoded protein: CASSQDVEQFF.

This clone showed up just once. The chain couples TRBV5-1 to TRBJ2-7; 9 bases are shared with TRBD2. The CDR3 runs 14 residues. Looked up from germline, CDR1 is SGHRS and CDR2 is YFSETQ. Trimming removed 5 bases from V and 4 bases from J; junction bases left unmatched: 7. CDR3 amino acids: CASRAGLAAYEQYF. The CDR3 DNA reads as TGCGCCAGCAGGGCGGGACTAGCAGCTTACGAGCAGTACTTC.